What follows describes a single T cell receptor beta chain. This record belongs to a study of T cell changes during pregnancy in multiple sclerosis. The germline V gene encodes CDR1 SGHTA and CDR2 FQGTGA. This CDR3 region has 14 residues. The junction had 9 bases not matched to a gene; V was cut back by 5 bases and J by 6 bases. Profiling relied on immunoSEQ multiplex PCR, and the TCRdb table lists in-frame clones only, not all of them. The sample has some 87,000 clones, approximately 94% seen once. The chain has TRBV7-3 and TRBJ2-7, with 8 bases aligning to TRBD2. This material consisted of CD4+ T cells from peripheral blood mononuclear cells, taken before pregnancy. The receptor's source is a female donor with multiple sclerosis, enrolled in a pregnancy study. The chain's CDR3 is CASSPAGGFGEQYF. The CDR3 DNA follows: TGTGCCAGCAGCCCCGCGGGGGGATTCGGCGAGCAGTACTTC.